This T cell receptor (beta chain) was recovered during a study of early T cells in non-severe SARS-CoV-2 infection. Study in general: Sequenced bulk RNA came from whole blood that was unsorted, and chains were unpaired. Study-level findings and limits: VDJdb matching, biased toward anti-spike CD8 responses, missed private and CD4 specificities.

Looked up from germline, CDR1 is WSHSY and CDR2 is SAAADI. The CDR3 spans 13 residues. Trimming shortened V by 2 bases and J by 10 bases, and 14 bases separated the two germline ends. Of note for this clonotype: Antigen unknown. A clone one base away is much larger, so this may be a read error.

Individual cDNA molecules carried attached unique molecular identifiers. TCRdb reprocessed the 5' RACE reads via MiXCR and lists one record per CDR3 protein. The table records 60,000 or so distinct CDR3 sequences, roughly an eighth of them present only once. Sequenced input: whole blood. The chain is built from TRBV10-2 and TRBJ1-1; TRBD1 is a possible D gene (6 bases). The receptor's source is an adult who was a healthcare worker with PCR-confirmed SARS-CoV-2 infection or an uninfected control (not recorded which). In DNA form, the CDR3 reads TGCGCCAGCAGTGAGACCTCAGGGGCGGCAGCTTTCTTT. Translated: CASSETSGAAAFF.